These 2 T cell receptor beta chains were all obtained from the same sample, sequenced in a study of OX40 agonist ivuxolimab in advanced cancers. Using immunoSEQ multiplex PCR, the repertoire was profiled, and TCRdb retains in-frame clones only, with some absent. The sample includes tens of thousands of clones, about four fifths of them seen just once. Source: CD4+ or CD8+ T cells sorted from blood, taken in a trial of the OX40 agonist ivuxolimab. The receptor set was obtained from an adult with an advanced solid tumor such as melanoma, head and neck, liver or kidney cancer.

The chain has TRBV10-3 and TRBJ2-1; TRBD1 matches 7 bases. CDR3 length: 13 residues. V lost 10 bases to trimming and J lost 5 bases; unmatched junction nucleotides: 8. Germline lookup yields CDR1 ENHRY and CDR2 SYGVKD. The CDR3 sequence: CATRQGLNNEQFF. CDR3 nucleotides: TGTGCCACCCGACAGGGCCTAAACAATGAGCAGTTCTTC.

The chain carries TRBV7-8 and TRBJ1-4; D remains unclear. The CDR3 runs to 13 residues. Germline CDR1 SGHVS, CDR2 FQNEAQ. V was shortened by 5 bases and J by 8 bases, with 12 bases between the two germline ends. CDR3 bases: TGTGCCAGCAGCCCGCCAGAAGGAGAAAAACTGTTTTTT. Amino acid sequence: CASSPPEGEKLFF.